The text below deals with one TCR beta chain. This specimen belongs to a study of blood T cell repertoires in COVID-19. For the study at large: The cDNA or gDNA used as material had been derived from T cells, B-cell-depleted T cells, or PBMCs.

Trimming removed 4 bases from V and 10 bases from J, with 23 bases in between. This CDR3 comprises 16 residues. The germline CDR1 and CDR2 sequences are LGHDT and YNNKEL (reference sequence). Participant ages covered about 18 to 100 years across around 22 US areas. In the authors' methods: Estimated nucleated cell counts came from reference gene primer amplification. TCRdb's copy holds only in-frame clones and misses some; the assay was immunoSEQ multiplex PCR. The V and J calls and clone size come from that table; D and trimming were worked out from the DNA. The data contain about 310,000 clones, 80% to 90% of them singletons.

The specimen was PBMCs or T cells enriched from blood (not recorded which). This chain connects TRBV3-1 (or the pseudogene TRBV3-2) to TRBJ2-1; a weak D match, TRBD2 (6 bases). This sequence was found in a man younger than 40 who had recovered from COVID-19. For the CDR3, the DNA is TGTGCCAGCAGCCTTCCCGCCGGGACTCCAATCGGGGAGCAGTTCTTC. This gives the protein CASSLPAGTPIGEQFF.